This T cell receptor (beta chain) was sequenced during a study of blood T cell repertoires in COVID-19. Study background: Some COVID-19 samples were acute and others convalescent; all came from the United States, Italy and Spain. Sources were T cells, B-cell-depleted T cells, or PBMCs; the material itself was cDNA or gDNA.

As processed by the authors: Estimated nucleated cell counts came from reference gene primer amplification. Produced via immunoSEQ multiplex PCR; TCRdb's table is partial and in-frame only. That table gives V, J and clone size, and the DNA gave D and trimming. The data show some 50,000 clones, roughly four fifths seen once. V lost 2 bases and J lost 8; bases outside the gene matches: 4. The germline gives CDR1 MGHDK, CDR2 SYGVNS. There are 14 residues in the CDR3. Sequences were obtained from peripheral blood. V is TRBV25-1 and J is TRBJ1-2, with 11 bases identical to TRBD1. This receptor was obtained from a woman of 80 years or more with acute or convalescent COVID-19. CDR3 coding DNA: TGTGCCAGCAGTGAAACCGGGACAGGGGGAGGCTACACCTTC. Amino acid sequence: CASSETGTGGGYTF.